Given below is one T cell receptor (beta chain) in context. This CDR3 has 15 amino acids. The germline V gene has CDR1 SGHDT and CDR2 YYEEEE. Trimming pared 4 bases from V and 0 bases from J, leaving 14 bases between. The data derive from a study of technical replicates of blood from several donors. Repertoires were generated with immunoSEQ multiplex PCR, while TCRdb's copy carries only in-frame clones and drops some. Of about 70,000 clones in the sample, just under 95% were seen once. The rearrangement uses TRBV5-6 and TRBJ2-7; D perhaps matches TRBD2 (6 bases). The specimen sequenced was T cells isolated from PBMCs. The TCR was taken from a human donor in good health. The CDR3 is CASSPGLSSSYEQYF. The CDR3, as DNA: TGTGCCAGCAGCCCGGGACTTTCCAGCTCCTACGAGCAGTACTTC.